This T cell receptor beta chain was recorded in a study of T-cell memory formation after mild COVID-19. Study-wide results and limits: Largely, contracting CD4+ clones fell within CM and EM, and contracting CD8+ clones within EMRA. SARS-CoV-2 specificity of second-wave clones peaking day 37 was unconfirmed.

Looked up from germline, CDR1 is MNHEY and CDR2 is SVGAGI. V was pared by 2 bases and J by 7 bases, with 9 bases between. The CDR3 contains 13 residues. This clonotype was seen a few times. The target antigen is unknown. TCRdb reprocessed the 5' RACE reads via MiXCR and lists one record per CDR3 protein. The sample has 250,000 to 300,000 distinct CDR3 sequences; 15% to 20% are singletons. This clonotype was sampled from a man aged 18-30 years who had mild COVID-19 (a few samples of this study predate the infection). Cell type and time point are not known. The chain joins TRBV6-5 to TRBJ2-4; D may correspond to TRBD1 or TRBD2 (5 bases each). Sequenced sample: PBMCs or a T cell subset sorted from them (not recorded which). The CDR3 region is CASSYGRGNIQYF. The CDR3 coding sequence is TGTGCCAGCAGTTACGGTCGGGGCAACATTCAGTACTTC.